The source of this T cell receptor beta chain is a study of blood T cell repertoires in COVID-19. Per the original methods: Estimated nucleated cell counts came from reference gene primer amplification. The protocol was immunoSEQ multiplex PCR, while the TCRdb copy is restricted to in-frame clones and leaves out a portion. That table is the source of V, J and clone size, and D and trimming were worked out from the DNA. The sample gives approximately 170,000 clones, 80% to 85% of which show up once; roughly 7.3% is in the top ten. Germline CDR1 and CDR2: ENHRY and SYGVKD. The length of the CDR3 is 15 residues. The V gene end was trimmed by 4 bases and the J gene end by 8 bases; junction bases not matched to a gene: 10.

This TCR derives from a woman aged 50 to 60 who had recovered from COVID-19. The rearrangement uses TRBV10-3 and TRBJ1-2, with TRBD1 identical over 10 bases. Sequenced material: PBMCs or T cells enriched from blood (not recorded which). The CDR3 protein is CAISGPGQGRDGYTF. In DNA form, the CDR3 reads TGTGCCATCAGTGGCCCGGGACAGGGGCGCGACGGCTACACCTTC.